This record looks at one TCR beta chain sequence and its context. No antigen is known for it. Per-nucleotide qualities are absent, and no much larger clonotype sits a single base away. This sample is part of a study of shared clonotypes between healthy human individuals (dated by TCRdb to the early 2020s). About the full investigation: The cohort included three men and two women between 18 and 49 years of age. For each donor, CD4 naive and CD4 memory were each given three plates, CD8 naive was given two plates, and CD8 memory was given one plate. To estimate repertoire size and how much clonotype sharing occurs between individuals, the study deeply sequenced the blood TCR repertoires of roughly 5 healthy adults. To increase sequencing depth and limit assay-specific biases, different laboratories used diverse techniques to prepare libraries and sequence TCR repertoires. Leukapheresis yielded between about 0.85 and 10 billion PBMCs per donor. What the research found in general, with its limitations: The genetic and exposure-history diversity represented was limited by the small number of donors. Sampling was restricted to blood, and TCR repertoires in tissues likely differ from the TCR repertoires found in blood. Based on pairwise subsampling, the degree of clonotype sharing among donors was expected to be affected by sequencing depth. Larger estimated clonotype richness was generally found for naive subsets than for memory subsets. Compared with non-shared clonotypes, clonotypes shared by all four sorted-subset donors had higher generation probabilities. When several donors were compared, the shared fraction of clonotypes was around 4.6% for naive CD4, 3.5% for naive CD8, about 2.5% for memory CD4, and around 0.37% for memory CD8. Incomplete sequencing was indicated by rarefaction of sorted-subset datasets, despite the large sequencing depth.

CDR3 length: 15 amino acids, cysteine to phenylalanine. Only CDR3 DNA remains: 45 bases, in frame from the first base. CDR1 and CDR2, per the germline V gene, are LGHNA and YNFKEQ. Trimming removed 0 bases from V and 0 bases from J, leaving 6 bases between the germline ends. Using the deep immunoSEQ assay, TCR CDR3 regions were amplified from genomic DNA by multiplex PCR. For each cell subset, the extracted genomic DNA was distributed evenly across all wells of several immunoSEQ 96-well plates, and each plate served as one replicate. Each replicate PCR for sorted subsets received around 0.2 ug genomic DNA, equal to some 32,000 T cell genomes. Purified libraries were measured with a Qubit 3.0 fluorometer, size-checked on a Bioanalyzer 2100, and measured again with the KAPA Library Quantification kit. A separate single-read 150-cycle Illumina NextSeq 550 flow cell was used to sequence each immunoSEQ 96-well plate. In the paper's pipeline: The immunoSEQ output contained only junctional sequences without quality scores, so filtering could not match that applied to full-length reads. Sequences were annotated with PyIR, a Python wrapper for IgBLAST v1.9, using IMGT germline references to assign V/J genes and CDR3. Any read was removed if the V/J assignment was weak (E-value above 1e-6), the CDR3 was missing, or the read contained stop codons, out-of-frame junctions, or ambiguous translated residues. V3J clonotypes were defined as sequences sharing an identical inferred V gene, J gene, and CDR3 amino acid sequence. Percentage overlap between repertoires was computed as shared unique clonotypes divided by the size of the smaller repertoire. Richness of each repertoire was evaluated using RTK rarefaction, the Chao1 estimator, and Recon v2.1 estimates of unobserved clonotypes. Generation probabilities for all TCRbeta clonotypes obtained by the gDNA method from a handful of donors were computed using OLGA. TCRdb retrieved this table from immuneACCESS and kept in-frame rearrangements only. Not all clones are present; in checked studies, unresolved V genes account for under half, and no reason is known for the remainder. The V and J calls and the clone size are those of that table, but D and trimming were determined from the DNA. The sample table holds more than 500,000 clones, of which roughly 96% were seen once. Of the sample, about 0.11% falls within the top ten clones.

CD8 naive samples were obtained by positive selection for CCR7 among CD45RO-negative cells, yielding a CD45RA+CCR7+ population from which TemRA cells were excluded. Healthy HIV-negative adults with no recently reported acute infections or vaccinations were included as donors. All donors were Caucasian adults living in Nashville, Tennessee, USA. After blood collection by leukapheresis, PBMCs were isolated using Ficoll-Histopaque density gradient centrifugation and then cryopreserved in the vapor phase of liquid nitrogen. Analytical flow cytometry was used to check the purity and quantity of every magnetically sorted T cell population. Genomic DNA was isolated from every sorted fraction and measured by UV absorbance on a Nanodrop 2000c.

Specimen: naive CD8+ T cells sorted from blood. Interpreted using the paper, the cell subset or site label stands for: CD45RA+CCR7+. This chain is built from TRBV4-2 and TRBJ2-1; TRBD1 might be the D gene, on 6 matching bases. This TCR came from a woman under 40 in good health. The nucleotides are TGTGCCAGCAGCCAAGAACAGGGCTCCTACAATGAGCAGTTCTTC. Its translation is CASSQEQGSYNEQFF.